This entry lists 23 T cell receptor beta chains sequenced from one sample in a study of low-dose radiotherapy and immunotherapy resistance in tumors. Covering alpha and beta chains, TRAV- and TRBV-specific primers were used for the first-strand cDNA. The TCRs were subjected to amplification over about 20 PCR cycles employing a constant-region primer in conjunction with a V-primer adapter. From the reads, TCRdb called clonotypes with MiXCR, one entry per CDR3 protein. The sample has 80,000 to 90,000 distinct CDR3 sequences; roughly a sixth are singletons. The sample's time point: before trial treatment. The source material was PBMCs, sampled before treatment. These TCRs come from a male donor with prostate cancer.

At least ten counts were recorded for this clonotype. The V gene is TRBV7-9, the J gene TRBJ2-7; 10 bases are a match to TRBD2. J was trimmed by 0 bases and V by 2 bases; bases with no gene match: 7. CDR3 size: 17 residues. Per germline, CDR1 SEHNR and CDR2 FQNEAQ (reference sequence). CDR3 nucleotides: TGTGCCAGCAGCTTACTCTTTAGCGGGGGGAGCTCCTACGAGCAGTACTTC. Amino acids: CASSLLFSGGSSYEQYF.

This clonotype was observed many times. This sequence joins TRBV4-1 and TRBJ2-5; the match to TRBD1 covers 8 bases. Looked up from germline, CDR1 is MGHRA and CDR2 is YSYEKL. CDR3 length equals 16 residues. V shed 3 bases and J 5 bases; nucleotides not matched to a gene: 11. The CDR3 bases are TGCGCCAGCAGCCAGACCCGCGGACAGGGCCGTGAGACCCAGTACTTC. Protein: CASSQTRGQGRETQYF.

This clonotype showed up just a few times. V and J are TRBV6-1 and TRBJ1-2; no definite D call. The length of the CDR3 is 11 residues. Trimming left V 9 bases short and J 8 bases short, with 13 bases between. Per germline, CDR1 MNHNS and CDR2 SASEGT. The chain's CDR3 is CASYNQEGYTF. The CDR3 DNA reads TGTGCCAGTTACAACCAAGAAGGCTACACCTTC.

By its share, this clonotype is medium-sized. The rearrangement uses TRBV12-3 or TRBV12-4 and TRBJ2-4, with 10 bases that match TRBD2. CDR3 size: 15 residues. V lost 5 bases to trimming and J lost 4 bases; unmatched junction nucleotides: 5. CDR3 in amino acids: CASSPRTSGKNIQYF. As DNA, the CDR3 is TGTGCCAGCAGTCCCAGGACTAGCGGAAAAAACATTCAGTACTTC.

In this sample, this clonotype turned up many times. The CDR3 spells CASKLRDRVDTQYF. DNA of the CDR3: TGTGCCAGCAAGTTGCGGGACAGGGTGGATACGCAGTATTTT. The chain uses TRBV6-5 and TRBJ2-3, with 9 nucleotides matching TRBD1. This CDR3 spans 14 amino acids. The germline V gene has CDR1 MNHEY and CDR2 SVGAGI. V lost 7 bases, J lost 6 bases, and 8 bases stayed unmatched.

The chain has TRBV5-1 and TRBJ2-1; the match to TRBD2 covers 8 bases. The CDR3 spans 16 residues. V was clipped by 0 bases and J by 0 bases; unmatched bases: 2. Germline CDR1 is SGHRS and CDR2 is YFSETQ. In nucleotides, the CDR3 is TGCGCCAGCAGCTTGGTTAGCGGGGTCTCCTACAATGAGCAGTTCTTC. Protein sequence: CASSLVSGVSYNEQFF.

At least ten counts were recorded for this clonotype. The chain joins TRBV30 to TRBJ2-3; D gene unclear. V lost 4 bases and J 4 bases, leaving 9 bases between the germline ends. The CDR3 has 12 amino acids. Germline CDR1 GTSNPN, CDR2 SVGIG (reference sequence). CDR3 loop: CAWTRGPDTQYF. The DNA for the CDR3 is TGTGCCTGGACCCGCGGCCCAGATACGCAGTATTTT. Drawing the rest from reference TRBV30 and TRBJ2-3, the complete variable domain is SQTIHQWPATLVQPVGSPLSLECTVEGTSNPNLYWYRQAAGRGLQLLFYSVGIGQISSEVPQNLSASRPQDRQFILSSKKLLLSDSGFYLCAWTRGPDTQYFGPGTRLTVL.

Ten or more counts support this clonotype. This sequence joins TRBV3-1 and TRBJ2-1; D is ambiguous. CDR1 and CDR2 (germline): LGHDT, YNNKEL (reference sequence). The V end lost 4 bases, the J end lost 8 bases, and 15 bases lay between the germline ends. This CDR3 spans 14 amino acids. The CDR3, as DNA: TGTGCCAGCAGCCTAACCTCGGGCGCGGATGAGCAGTTCTTC. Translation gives CASSLTSGADEQFF.

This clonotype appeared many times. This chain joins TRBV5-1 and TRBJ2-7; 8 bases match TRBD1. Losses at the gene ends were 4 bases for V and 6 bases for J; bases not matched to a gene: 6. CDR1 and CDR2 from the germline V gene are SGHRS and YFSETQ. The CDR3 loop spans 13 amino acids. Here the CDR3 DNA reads TGCGCCAGCAGCGCGATACAGGGGGGCGAGCAGTACTTC. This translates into CASSAIQGGEQYF.

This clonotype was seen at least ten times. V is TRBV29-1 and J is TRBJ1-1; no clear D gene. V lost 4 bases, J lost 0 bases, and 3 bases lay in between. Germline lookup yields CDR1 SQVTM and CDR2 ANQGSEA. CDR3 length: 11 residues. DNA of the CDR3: TGCAGCGTTGTGGTGAACACTGAAGCTTTCTTT. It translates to CSVVVNTEAFF.

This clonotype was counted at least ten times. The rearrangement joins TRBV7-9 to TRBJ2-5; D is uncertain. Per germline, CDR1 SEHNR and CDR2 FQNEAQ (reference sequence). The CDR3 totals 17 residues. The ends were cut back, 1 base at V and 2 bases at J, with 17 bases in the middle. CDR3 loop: CASSLEALAVPQETQYF. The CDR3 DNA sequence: TGTGCCAGCAGCTTAGAGGCTTTGGCTGTACCTCAAGAGACCCAGTACTTC.

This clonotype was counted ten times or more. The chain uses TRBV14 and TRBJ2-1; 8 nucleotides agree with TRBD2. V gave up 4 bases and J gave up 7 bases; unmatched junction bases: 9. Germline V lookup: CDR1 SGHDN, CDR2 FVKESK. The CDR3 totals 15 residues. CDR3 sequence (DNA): TGTGCCAGCAGCCCTCCGGGGGGGCCCCTGAATGAGCAGTTCTTC. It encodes CASSPPGGPLNEQFF.

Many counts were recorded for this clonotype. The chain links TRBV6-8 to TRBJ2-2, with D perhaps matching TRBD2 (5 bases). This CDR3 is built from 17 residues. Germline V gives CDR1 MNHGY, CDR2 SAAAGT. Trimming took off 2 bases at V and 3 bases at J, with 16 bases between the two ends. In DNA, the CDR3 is TGTGCCAGCAGTTACCTAGTCGGGCTAGCCGACACCGGGGAGCTGTTTTTT. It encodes CASSYLVGLADTGELFF.

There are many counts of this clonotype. CDR3 in DNA: TGCAGTGCCCTGGGTACCGGGGGGGCCCTGGAGACCCAGTACTTC. Its translation is CSALGTGGALETQYF. The chain recombines TRBV20-1 with TRBJ2-5, with 8 bases identical to TRBD2. V shed 6 bases, J shed 5 bases, and the junction held 14 bases outside the gene matches. CDR1 is DFQATT, CDR2 SNEGSKA, per germline (reference sequence). The CDR3 is 15 amino acids.

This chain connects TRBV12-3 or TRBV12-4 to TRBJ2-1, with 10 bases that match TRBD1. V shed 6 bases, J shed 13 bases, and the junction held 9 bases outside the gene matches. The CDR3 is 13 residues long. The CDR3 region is CASRPRQGAPQFF. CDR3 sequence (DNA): TGTGCCAGCAGACCCAGACAGGGGGCCCCCCAGTTCTTC.

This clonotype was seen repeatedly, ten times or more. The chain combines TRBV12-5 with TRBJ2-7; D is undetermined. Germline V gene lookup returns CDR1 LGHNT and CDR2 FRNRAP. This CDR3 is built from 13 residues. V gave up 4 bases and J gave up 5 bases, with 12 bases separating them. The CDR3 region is CASGWAQDHEQYF. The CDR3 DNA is TGTGCTAGTGGTTGGGCGCAGGACCACGAGCAGTACTTC.

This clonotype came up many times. The CDR3 sequence: CASSLLRGNTGELFF. The CDR3 DNA reads as TGTGCCAGCAGCTTACTGAGGGGCAACACCGGGGAGCTGTTTTTT. The V gene is TRBV11-1, the J gene TRBJ2-2; D may be TRBD1 or TRBD2 (5 bases each). The CDR3 contains 15 residues. Trimming pared 2 bases from V and 2 bases from J, leaving 9 bases between. Germline V CDR1 and CDR2: SGHAT, FQDESV (reference sequence).

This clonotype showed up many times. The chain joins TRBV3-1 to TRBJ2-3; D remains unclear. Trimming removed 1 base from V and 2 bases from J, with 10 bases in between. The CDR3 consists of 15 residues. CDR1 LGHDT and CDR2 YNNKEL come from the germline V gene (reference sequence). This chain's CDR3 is CASSQGPGYTDTQYF. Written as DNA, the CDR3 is TGTGCCAGCAGCCAAGGGCCAGGTTACACAGATACGCAGTATTTT.

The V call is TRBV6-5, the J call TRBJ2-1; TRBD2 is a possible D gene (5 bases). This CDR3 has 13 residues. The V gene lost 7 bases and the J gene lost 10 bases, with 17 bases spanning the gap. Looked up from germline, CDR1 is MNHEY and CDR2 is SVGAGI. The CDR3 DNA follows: TGTGCCAGCACAACGGACTCGGATGACGAGCAGTTCTTC. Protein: CASTTDSDDEQFF.

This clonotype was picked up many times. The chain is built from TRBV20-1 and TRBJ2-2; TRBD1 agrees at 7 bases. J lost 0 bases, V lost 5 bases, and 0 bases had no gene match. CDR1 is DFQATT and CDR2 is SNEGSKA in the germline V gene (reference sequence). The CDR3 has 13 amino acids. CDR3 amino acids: CSAGTANTGELFF. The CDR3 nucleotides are TGCAGTGCTGGGACAGCGAACACCGGGGAGCTGTTTTTT.

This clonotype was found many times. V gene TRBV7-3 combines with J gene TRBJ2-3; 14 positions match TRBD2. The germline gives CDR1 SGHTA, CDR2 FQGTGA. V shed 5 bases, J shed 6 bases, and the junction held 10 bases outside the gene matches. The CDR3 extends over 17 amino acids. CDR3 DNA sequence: TGTGCCAGCAGCCCGTACCGGACTAGCGGGGGGACCGATACGCAGTATTTT. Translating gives CASSPYRTSGGTDTQYF.

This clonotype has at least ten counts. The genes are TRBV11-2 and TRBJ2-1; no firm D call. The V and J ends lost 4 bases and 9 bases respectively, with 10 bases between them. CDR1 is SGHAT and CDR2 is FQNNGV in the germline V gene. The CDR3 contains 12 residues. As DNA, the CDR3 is TGTGCCAGCAGCTCCATGGGCGGTGAGCAGTTCTTC. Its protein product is CASSSMGGEQFF. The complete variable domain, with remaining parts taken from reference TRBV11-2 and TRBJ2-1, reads EAGVAQSPRYKIIEKRQSVAFWCNPISGHATLYWYQQILGQGPKLLIQFQNNGVVDDSQLPKDRFSAERLKGVDSTLKIQPAKLEDSAVYLCASSSMGGEQFFGPGTRLTVL.

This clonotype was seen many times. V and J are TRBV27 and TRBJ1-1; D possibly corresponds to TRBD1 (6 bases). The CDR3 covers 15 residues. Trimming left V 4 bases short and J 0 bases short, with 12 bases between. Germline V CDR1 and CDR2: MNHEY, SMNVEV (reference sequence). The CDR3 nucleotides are TGTGCCAGCAGTTCCGGGGGCGGAATGAACACTGAAGCTTTCTTT. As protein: CASSSGGGMNTEAFF.